This is a list of T cell receptor beta chains from one sample in a study of blood T cell repertoires in COVID-19. Sequencing was performed with immunoSEQ multiplex PCR; in TCRdb, only in-frame clones are kept and a portion is missing. The data show roughly 76,000 clones, about 80% seen once. Sequenced sample: peripheral blood. Receptors were obtained from a human donor in a cohort sampled during active COVID-19. The CDR3 runs from the conserved cysteine through the conserved F or W. A D gene is named only where the DNA matches it firmly. Where a row states a size, it is once, few, many or the class of an expanded clone; other rows omit it.

CDR3aa: CASGKTGDAEAFF
CDR3nt: TGTGCTAGTGGAAAAACAGGGGACGCTGAAGCTTTCTTT
v_gene: TRBV12-5
abundance: .
j_gene: TRBJ1-1
d_gene: TRBD1

CDR3aa: CATSSGTIAEAFF
CDR3nt: TGTGCCACCTCCTCCGGGACAATCGCTGAAGCTTTCTTT
v_gene: TRBV28
abundance: .
j_gene: TRBJ1-1
d_gene: .

CDR3aa: CASSPRTAPGTNVLTF
CDR3nt: TGTGCCAGCAGCCCTCGGACAGCCCCGGGGACCAACGTCCTGACTTTC
v_gene: TRBV5-4
abundance: .
j_gene: TRBJ2-6
d_gene: .

CDR3aa: CSVLQGVYEQYF
CDR3nt: TGCAGCGTTTTACAGGGAGTCTACGAGCAGTACTTC
v_gene: TRBV29-1
abundance: many
j_gene: TRBJ2-7
d_gene: .

CDR3aa: CASSLTTYEQYF
CDR3nt: TGCGCCAGCAGCTTGACAACCTACGAGCAGTACTTC
v_gene: TRBV5-1
abundance: few
j_gene: TRBJ2-7
d_gene: .

CDR3aa: CASSQDQGNYGYTF
CDR3nt: TGCGCCAGCAGCCAAGATCAGGGGAACTATGGCTACACCTTC
v_gene: TRBV4-1
abundance: .
j_gene: TRBJ1-2
d_gene: .

CDR3aa: CASSNWAGGQGSEQYF
CDR3nt: TGTGCCAGTAGTAATTGGGCCGGGGGACAGGGCTCCGAGCAGTACTTC
v_gene: TRBV19
abundance: once
j_gene: TRBJ2-7
d_gene: TRBD1

CDR3aa: CASSPLRWTGTGGMAQYF
CDR3nt: TGTGCCAGTAGCCCGTTACGGTGGACCGGGACAGGGGGTATGGCCCAGTACTTC
v_gene: TRBV19
abundance: .
j_gene: TRBJ2-5
d_gene: TRBD1

CDR3aa: CASLSWGRENIQYF
CDR3nt: TGTGCCAGCCTCTCTTGGGGGCGTGAAAACATTCAGTACTTC
v_gene: TRBV2
abundance: .
j_gene: TRBJ2-4
d_gene: .

CDR3aa: CAWTGLYEQFF
CDR3nt: TGTGCCTGGACAGGGTTATATGAGCAGTTCTTC
v_gene: TRBV30
abundance: .
j_gene: TRBJ2-1
d_gene: .

CDR3aa: CASRLLKYNEQFF
CDR3nt: TGTGCCAGCAGACTACTTAAGTACAATGAGCAGTTCTTC
v_gene: TRBV28
abundance: once
j_gene: TRBJ2-1
d_gene: .

CDR3aa: CASSTDPRAAGANVLTF
CDR3nt: TGTGCCAGTAGTACCGACCCCAGGGCCGCTGGGGCCAACGTCCTGACTTTC
v_gene: TRBV19
abundance: .
j_gene: TRBJ2-6
d_gene: .

CDR3aa: CASSPRAGGGNEQFF
CDR3nt: TGTGCCAGCAGCCCGAGGGCAGGGGGCGGGAATGAGCAGTTCTTC
v_gene: TRBV5-5
abundance: .
j_gene: TRBJ2-1
d_gene: TRBD1

CDR3aa: CASSSTDSVSQPQHF
CDR3nt: TGTGCCAGCAGCTCGACAGATTCGGTTAGTCAGCCCCAGCATTTT
v_gene: TRBV7-6
abundance: .
j_gene: TRBJ1-5
d_gene: .

CDR3aa: CASSHVQGENTEAFF
CDR3nt: TGTGCCAGCAGCCATGTACAGGGGGAGAACACTGAAGCTTTCTTT
v_gene: TRBV3-1/TRBV3-2
abundance: few
j_gene: TRBJ1-1
d_gene: TRBD1

CDR3aa: CASRDSYNSPLHF
CDR3nt: TGTGCCAGCAGGGACAGTTATAATTCACCCCTCCACTTT
v_gene: TRBV6-5
abundance: few
j_gene: TRBJ1-6
d_gene: .

CDR3aa: CASSLLRVDEKLFF
CDR3nt: TGTGCCAGCAGTTTACTACGGGTCGATGAAAAACTGTTTTTT
v_gene: TRBV28
abundance: .
j_gene: TRBJ1-4
d_gene: .

CDR3aa: CASSPDATGTYNQETQYF
CDR3nt: TGCGCCAGCAGCCCAGATGCGACCGGGACTTACAACCAAGAGACCCAGTACTTC
v_gene: TRBV4-3
abundance: .
j_gene: TRBJ2-5
d_gene: .

CDR3aa: CASSLPQANSPLHF
CDR3nt: TGTGCCAGCAGTTTACCGCAAGCCAATTCACCCCTCCACTTT
v_gene: TRBV28
abundance: .
j_gene: TRBJ1-6
d_gene: .

CDR3aa: CASSLGTGTPLHF
CDR3nt: TGTGCCAGCAGCTTAGGGACAGGGACACCCCTCCACTTT
v_gene: TRBV7-9
abundance: few
j_gene: TRBJ1-6
d_gene: TRBD1

CDR3aa: CASFKTSRPSYEQYF
CDR3nt: TGTGCCAGCTTCAAGACTAGCCGCCCCTCCTACGAGCAGTACTTC
v_gene: TRBV28
abundance: .
j_gene: TRBJ2-7
d_gene: TRBD2

CDR3aa: CASTHTGQGRSPLHF
CDR3nt: TGTGCCAGCACTCATACCGGACAGGGGCGATCACCCCTCCACTTT
v_gene: TRBV3-1/TRBV3-2
abundance: medium-sized
j_gene: TRBJ1-6
d_gene: TRBD1

CDR3aa: CASSPAGTGGYEQYF
CDR3nt: TGTGCCAGCAGTCCAGCCGGGACAGGGGGCTACGAGCAGTACTTC
v_gene: TRBV7-2
abundance: .
j_gene: TRBJ2-7
d_gene: TRBD1

CDR3aa: CASSRQGKETQYF
CDR3nt: TGCGCCAGCAGTCGCCAGGGCAAGGAGACCCAGTACTTC
v_gene: TRBV4-3
abundance: .
j_gene: TRBJ2-5
d_gene: .

CDR3aa: CASSRDRANTIYF
CDR3nt: TGTGCCAGCAGCCGAGACAGGGCTAACACCATATATTTT
v_gene: TRBV3-1/TRBV3-2
abundance: .
j_gene: TRBJ1-3
d_gene: TRBD1

CDR3aa: CSVEVPRAGGYTF
CDR3nt: TGCAGCGTTGAAGTTCCGCGCGCGGGCGGCTACACCTTC
v_gene: TRBV29-1
abundance: .
j_gene: TRBJ1-2
d_gene: .

CDR3aa: CASSLAGFSYEQYF
CDR3nt: TGTGCCAGCAGTTTGGCAGGTTTCTCCTACGAGCAGTACTTC
v_gene: TRBV28
abundance: .
j_gene: TRBJ2-7
d_gene: .

CDR3aa: CASSSDPQTGVYEQYF
CDR3nt: TGCGCCAGCAGCTCGGACCCGCAGACAGGGGTCTACGAGCAGTACTTC
v_gene: TRBV5-1
abundance: .
j_gene: TRBJ2-7
d_gene: TRBD1

CDR3aa: CASSLDSYEQYF
CDR3nt: TGTGCCAGCAGCCTAGACAGTTACGAGCAGTACTTC
v_gene: TRBV6-6
abundance: .
j_gene: TRBJ2-7
d_gene: .

CDR3aa: CASSPSLGQGQETQYF
CDR3nt: TGTGCCAGCAGCCCTTCCTTAGGACAGGGGCAAGAGACCCAGTACTTC
v_gene: TRBV3-1/TRBV3-2
abundance: .
j_gene: TRBJ2-5
d_gene: TRBD1

CDR3aa: CASSPRAGLGAYEQYF
CDR3nt: TGTGCCAGCAGCCCTCGGGCGGGACTTGGAGCCTACGAGCAGTACTTC
v_gene: TRBV7-8
abundance: many
j_gene: TRBJ2-7
d_gene: .

CDR3aa: CASSPGTGGTYEQYF
CDR3nt: TGCGCCAGCAGTCCCGGGACAGGGGGGACCTACGAGCAGTACTTC
v_gene: TRBV5-1
abundance: .
j_gene: TRBJ2-7
d_gene: TRBD1

CDR3aa: CASSARGDTQYF
CDR3nt: TGCGCCAGCAGCGCTCGGGGAGATACGCAGTATTTT
v_gene: TRBV5-1
abundance: few
j_gene: TRBJ2-3
d_gene: .

CDR3aa: CASSYSKGLTVGEQFF
CDR3nt: TGTGCCAGCAGTTACTCGAAGGGACTAACCGTAGGGGAGCAGTTCTTC
v_gene: TRBV6-5
abundance: .
j_gene: TRBJ2-1
d_gene: TRBD2

CDR3aa: CASSSLGPGQDSPLHF
CDR3nt: TGTGCCAGCAGCTCACTCGGGCCCGGACAGGACTCACCCCTCCACTTT
v_gene: TRBV28
abundance: many
j_gene: TRBJ1-6
d_gene: TRBD1

CDR3aa: CASSLGASSYNEQFF
CDR3nt: TGTGCCAGCAGCTTAGGAGCTAGTTCCTACAATGAGCAGTTCTTC
v_gene: TRBV11-1
abundance: .
j_gene: TRBJ2-1
d_gene: .

CDR3aa: CAWSHDRSNYGYTF
CDR3nt: TGTGCCTGGAGCCACGACAGGAGCAACTATGGCTACACCTTC
v_gene: TRBV30
abundance: .
j_gene: TRBJ1-2
d_gene: .

CDR3aa: CASSWGTSGNEQFF
CDR3nt: TGTGCCAGCAGCTGGGGGACTAGCGGCAATGAGCAGTTCTTC
v_gene: TRBV11-1
abundance: once
j_gene: TRBJ2-1
d_gene: TRBD2

CDR3aa: CASRDSLAKNIQYF
CDR3nt: TGTGCCAGTCGGGACAGCCTAGCCAAAAACATTCAGTACTTC
v_gene: TRBV19
abundance: few
j_gene: TRBJ2-4
d_gene: TRBD1

CDR3aa: CASSLGGQEQPQHF
CDR3nt: TGTGCCAGCAGCCTGGGGGGACAGGAGCAGCCCCAGCATTTT
v_gene: TRBV3-1/TRBV3-2
abundance: many
j_gene: TRBJ1-5
d_gene: TRBD1

CDR3aa: CASSLKGPKYF
CDR3nt: TGTGCCAGCAGCTTAAAGGGGCCCAAGTACTTC
v_gene: TRBV7-9
abundance: .
j_gene: TRBJ2-4
d_gene: .

CDR3aa: CASSQQTTADTEAFF
CDR3nt: TGTGCCAGCAGCCAGCAAACGACGGCGGACACTGAAGCTTTCTTT
v_gene: TRBV7-6
abundance: .
j_gene: TRBJ1-1
d_gene: .

CDR3aa: CASSPGGEGYEQYF
CDR3nt: TGTGCCAGCAGCCCGGGGGGGGAGGGCTACGAGCAGTACTTC
v_gene: TRBV7-2
abundance: .
j_gene: TRBJ2-7
d_gene: TRBD2

CDR3aa: CASPGGRASSPPQHF
CDR3nt: TGCGCCAGCCCAGGGGGTCGCGCCAGTAGTCCGCCCCAGCATTTT
v_gene: TRBV23-1
abundance: few
j_gene: TRBJ1-5
d_gene: TRBD1

CDR3aa: CASSPPGQGRGNSPLHF
CDR3nt: TGTGCCAGCAGCCCCCCGGGACAGGGGAGGGGTAATTCACCCCTCCACTTT
v_gene: TRBV21-1
abundance: .
j_gene: TRBJ1-6
d_gene: .

CDR3aa: CAWSATDGVSPLHF
CDR3nt: TGTGCCTGGAGTGCCACGGACGGGGTTTCACCCCTCCACTTT
v_gene: TRBV30
abundance: few
j_gene: TRBJ1-6
d_gene: .

CDR3aa: CASSYSRQETQYF
CDR3nt: TGTGCCAGCAGTTACTCCCGCCAAGAGACCCAGTACTTC
v_gene: TRBV6-2/TRBV6-3
abundance: once
j_gene: TRBJ2-5
d_gene: .

CDR3aa: CASSLQGARRYGYTF
CDR3nt: TGTGCCAGCAGCTTACAGGGGGCAAGGAGATATGGCTACACCTTC
v_gene: TRBV5-4
abundance: many
j_gene: TRBJ1-2
d_gene: TRBD1

CDR3aa: CASSTGLAETQYF
CDR3nt: TGTGCCAGCAGCACGGGACTAGCGGAGACCCAGTACTTC
v_gene: TRBV5-4
abundance: many
j_gene: TRBJ2-5
d_gene: TRBD2

CDR3aa: CASTSPGQGISNGYTF
CDR3nt: TGTGCCAGCACCAGTCCGGGACAGGGGATTTCAAATGGCTACACCTTC
v_gene: TRBV28
abundance: once
j_gene: TRBJ1-2
d_gene: TRBD1

CDR3aa: CASSESVEGGTYEQYF
CDR3nt: TGTGCCAGCAGTGAGTCGGTAGAGGGTGGGACCTACGAGCAGTACTTC
v_gene: TRBV6-1
abundance: .
j_gene: TRBJ2-7
d_gene: .

CDR3aa: CASSLRPTSGEAFF
CDR3nt: TGCGCCAGCAGCCTGAGACCGACGAGCGGTGAAGCTTTCTTT
v_gene: TRBV5-1
abundance: .
j_gene: TRBJ1-1
d_gene: .

CDR3aa: CASSLFSGDGRETQYF
CDR3nt: TGCGCCAGCAGCTTGTTTTCAGGGGATGGTAGAGAGACCCAGTACTTC
v_gene: TRBV5-1
abundance: few
j_gene: TRBJ2-5
d_gene: .

CDR3aa: CASSTPGQGLAGGIEQYF
CDR3nt: TGTGCCAGCAGTACACCGGGACAGGGTCTAGCGGGAGGGATCGAGCAGTACTTC
v_gene: TRBV5-4
abundance: few
j_gene: TRBJ2-7
d_gene: TRBD2

CDR3aa: CASSQSYGTVYGYTF
CDR3nt: TGCGCCAGCAGCCAATCCTACGGGACAGTCTATGGCTACACCTTC
v_gene: TRBV4-3
abundance: .
j_gene: TRBJ1-2
d_gene: TRBD1

CDR3aa: CASSLNTGYQPQHF
CDR3nt: TGTGCCAGCAGCTTAAACACAGGTTATCAGCCCCAGCATTTT
v_gene: TRBV7-2
abundance: .
j_gene: TRBJ1-5
d_gene: .

CDR3aa: CASNQQGRGTDTQYF
CDR3nt: TGTGCCAGCAACCAGCAGGGCAGGGGCACAGATACGCAGTATTTT
v_gene: TRBV27
abundance: .
j_gene: TRBJ2-3
d_gene: .

CDR3aa: CASSLGGRYEQYF
CDR3nt: TGTGCCAGCAGCTTAGGCGGCCGCTACGAGCAGTACTTC
v_gene: TRBV7-2
abundance: .
j_gene: TRBJ2-7
d_gene: .